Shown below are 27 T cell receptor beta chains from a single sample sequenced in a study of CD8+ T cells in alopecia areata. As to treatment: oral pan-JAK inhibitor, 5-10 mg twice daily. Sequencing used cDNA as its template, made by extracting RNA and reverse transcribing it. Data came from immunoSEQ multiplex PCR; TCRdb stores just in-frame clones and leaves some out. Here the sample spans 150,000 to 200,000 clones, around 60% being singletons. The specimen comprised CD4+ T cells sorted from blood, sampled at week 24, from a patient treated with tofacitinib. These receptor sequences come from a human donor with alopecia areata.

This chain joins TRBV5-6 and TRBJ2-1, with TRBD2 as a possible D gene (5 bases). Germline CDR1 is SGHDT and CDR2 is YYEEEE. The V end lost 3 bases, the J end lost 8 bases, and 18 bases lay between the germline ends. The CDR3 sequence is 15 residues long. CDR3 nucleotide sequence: TGTGCCAGCAGCTATCGACTAACCCCTCGGTATGAGCAGTTCTTC. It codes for CASSYRLTPRYEQFF.

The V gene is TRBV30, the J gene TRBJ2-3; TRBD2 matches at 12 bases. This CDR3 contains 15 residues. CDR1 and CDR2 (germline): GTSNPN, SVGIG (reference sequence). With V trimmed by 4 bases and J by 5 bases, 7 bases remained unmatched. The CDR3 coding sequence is TGTGCCTGGACGCTAGCGGGGGGGGCAGGAGATACGCAGTATTTT. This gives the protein CAWTLAGGAGDTQYF. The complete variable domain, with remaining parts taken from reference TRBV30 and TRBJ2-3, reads SQTIHQWPATLVQPVGSPLSLECTVEGTSNPNLYWYRQAAGRGLQLLFYSVGIGQISSEVPQNLSASRPQDRQFILSSKKLLLSDSGFYLCAWTLAGGAGDTQYFGPGTRLTVL.

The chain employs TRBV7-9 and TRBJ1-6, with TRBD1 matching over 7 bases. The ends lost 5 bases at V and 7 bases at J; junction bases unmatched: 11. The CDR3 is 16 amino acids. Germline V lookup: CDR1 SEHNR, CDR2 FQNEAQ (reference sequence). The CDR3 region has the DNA TGTGCCAGCAGCCCGCCAACAGGGGTCGGAAATTCACCCCTCCACTTT. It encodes CASSPPTGVGNSPLHF.

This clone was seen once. This CDR3 reads CASSGLNTEAFF. Written as DNA, the CDR3 is TGTGCCAGCAGCGGGTTGAACACTGAAGCTTTCTTT. V gene TRBV7-8 combines with J gene TRBJ1-1; D is ambiguous. CDR3 length equals 12 residues. Looked up from germline, CDR1 is SGHVS and CDR2 is FQNEAQ. V lost 5 bases and J 0 bases, leaving 4 bases between the germline ends. Together with reference TRBV7-8 and TRBJ1-1, the CDR3 gives the full variable domain: GAGVSQSPRYKVAKRGQDVALRCDPISGHVSLFWYQQALGQGPEFLTYFQNEAQLDKSGLPSDRFFAERPEGSVSTLKIQRTQQEDSAVYLCASSGLNTEAFFGQGTRLTVV.

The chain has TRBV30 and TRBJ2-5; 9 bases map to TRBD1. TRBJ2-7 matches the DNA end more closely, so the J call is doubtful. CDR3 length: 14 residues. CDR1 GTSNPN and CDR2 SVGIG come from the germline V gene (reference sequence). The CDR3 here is CAWRTGQGFYEQYF. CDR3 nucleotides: TGTGCCTGGCGAACGGGACAGGGCTTTTACGAGCAGTACTTC.

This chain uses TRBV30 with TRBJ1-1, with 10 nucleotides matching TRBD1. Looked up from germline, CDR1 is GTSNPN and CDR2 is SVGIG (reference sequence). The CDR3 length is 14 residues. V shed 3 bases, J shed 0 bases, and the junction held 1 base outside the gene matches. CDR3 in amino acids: CAWRGQGLNTEAFF. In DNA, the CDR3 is TGTGCCTGGAGGGGACAGGGGCTGAACACTGAAGCTTTCTTT.

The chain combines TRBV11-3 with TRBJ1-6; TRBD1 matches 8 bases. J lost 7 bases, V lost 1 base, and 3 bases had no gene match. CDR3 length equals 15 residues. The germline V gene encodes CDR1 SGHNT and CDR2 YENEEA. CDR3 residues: CASSLGGQANSPLHF. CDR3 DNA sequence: TGTGCCAGCAGCTTAGGGGGACAGGCGAATTCACCCCTCCACTTT.

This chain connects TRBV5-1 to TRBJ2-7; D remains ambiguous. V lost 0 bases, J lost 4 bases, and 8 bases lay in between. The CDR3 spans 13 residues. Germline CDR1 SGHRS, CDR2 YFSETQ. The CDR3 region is CASSLDVPYEQYF. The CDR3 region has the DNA TGCGCCAGCAGCTTGGACGTTCCTTACGAGCAGTACTTC.

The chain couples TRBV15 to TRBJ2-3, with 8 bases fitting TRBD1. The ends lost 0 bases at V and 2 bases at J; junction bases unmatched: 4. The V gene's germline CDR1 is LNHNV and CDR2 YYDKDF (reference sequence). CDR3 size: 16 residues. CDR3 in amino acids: CATSRDRGLATDTQYF. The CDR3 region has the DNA TGTGCCACCAGCAGAGACAGGGGGCTTGCCACAGATACGCAGTATTTT.

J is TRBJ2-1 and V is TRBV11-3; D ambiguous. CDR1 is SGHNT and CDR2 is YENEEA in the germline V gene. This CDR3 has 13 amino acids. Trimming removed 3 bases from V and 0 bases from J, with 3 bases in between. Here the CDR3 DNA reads TGTGCCAGCAGCTTTGGCTCCTACAATGAGCAGTTCTTC. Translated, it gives CASSFGSYNEQFF.

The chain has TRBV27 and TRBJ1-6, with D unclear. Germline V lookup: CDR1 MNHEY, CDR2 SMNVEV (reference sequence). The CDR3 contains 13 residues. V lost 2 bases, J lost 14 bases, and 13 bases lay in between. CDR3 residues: CASSLRRQLALHF. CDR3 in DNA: TGTGCCAGCAGTTTAAGGCGACAATTGGCCCTCCACTTT.

CDR3 DNA: TGTGCCAGCATTATCCTGTGGGACGGGGGGTCTTGCGAGCAGTACTTC. It translates to CASIILWDGGSCEQYF. The rearrangement uses TRBV6-7 and TRBJ2-7, with 7 bases matching TRBD2. TRBV6-7 is sorted into the ORF group, with uncertain function. The CDR3 totals 16 residues. Trimming took 7 bases from V and 6 from J; bases not matched to a gene: 18.

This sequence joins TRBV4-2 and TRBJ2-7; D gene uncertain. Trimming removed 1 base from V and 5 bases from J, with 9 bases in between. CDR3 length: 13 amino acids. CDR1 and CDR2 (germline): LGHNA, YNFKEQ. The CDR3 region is CASSQVSANEQYF. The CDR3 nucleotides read TGTGCCAGCAGCCAAGTCTCGGCCAACGAGCAGTACTTC.

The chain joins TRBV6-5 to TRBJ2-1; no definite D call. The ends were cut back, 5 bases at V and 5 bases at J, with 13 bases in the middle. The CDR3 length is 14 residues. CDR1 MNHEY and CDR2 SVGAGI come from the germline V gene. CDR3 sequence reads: CASSLATFNNEQFF. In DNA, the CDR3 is TGTGCCAGCAGTCTGGCTACCTTCAACAATGAGCAGTTCTTC.

In DNA, the CDR3 is TGTGCCAGCAGCGTAGAGGCTTTAACAGATACGCAGTATTTT. Its protein is CASSVEALTDTQYF. V is TRBV9 and J is TRBJ2-3; no firm D call. CDR1 is SGDLS, CDR2 YYNGEE, per germline. Trimming shortened V by 0 bases and J by 3 bases, and 8 bases separated the two germline ends. The CDR3 totals 14 residues.

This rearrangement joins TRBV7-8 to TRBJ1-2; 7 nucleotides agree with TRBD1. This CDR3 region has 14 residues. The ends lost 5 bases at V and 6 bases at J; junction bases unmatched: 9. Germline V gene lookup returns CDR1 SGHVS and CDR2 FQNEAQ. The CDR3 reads CASSRGGPTDGYTF. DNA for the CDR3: TGTGCCAGCAGCCGAGGGGGCCCGACCGATGGCTACACCTTC.

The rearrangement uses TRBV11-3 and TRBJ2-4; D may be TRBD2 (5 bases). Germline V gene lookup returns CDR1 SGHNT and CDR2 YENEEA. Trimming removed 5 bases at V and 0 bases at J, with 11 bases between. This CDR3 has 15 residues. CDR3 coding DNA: TGTGCCAGCAGCCGGGGATTGGGAGCCAAAAACATTCAGTACTTC. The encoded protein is CASSRGLGAKNIQYF.

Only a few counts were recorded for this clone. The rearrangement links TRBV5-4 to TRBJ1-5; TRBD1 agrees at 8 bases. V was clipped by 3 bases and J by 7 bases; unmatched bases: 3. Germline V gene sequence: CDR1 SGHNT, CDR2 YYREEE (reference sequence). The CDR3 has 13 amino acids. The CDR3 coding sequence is TGTGCCAGCAGCTACTACAGGGGGCAGCCCCAGCATTTT. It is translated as CASSYYRGQPQHF.

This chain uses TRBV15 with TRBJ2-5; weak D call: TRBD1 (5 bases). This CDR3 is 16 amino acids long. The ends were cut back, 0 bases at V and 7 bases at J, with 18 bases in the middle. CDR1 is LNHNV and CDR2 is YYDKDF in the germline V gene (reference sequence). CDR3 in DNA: TGTGCCACCAGCAGAGATAGGGCGACATCAACAGGGACCCAGTACTTC. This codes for CATSRDRATSTGTQYF.

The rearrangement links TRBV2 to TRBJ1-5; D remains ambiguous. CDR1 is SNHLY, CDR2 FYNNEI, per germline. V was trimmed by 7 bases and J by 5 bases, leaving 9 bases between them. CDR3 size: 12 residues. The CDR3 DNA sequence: TGTGCCAGCACCAGCGGAGATCAGCCCCAGCATTTT. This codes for CASTSGDQPQHF.

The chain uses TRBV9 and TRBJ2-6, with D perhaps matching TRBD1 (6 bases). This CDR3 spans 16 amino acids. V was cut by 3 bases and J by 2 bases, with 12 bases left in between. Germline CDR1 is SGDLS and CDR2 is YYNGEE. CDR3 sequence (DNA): TGTGCCAGCAGCGCCCCGGGACAAGCTGGGGCCAACGTCCTGACTTTC. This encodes CASSAPGQAGANVLTF.

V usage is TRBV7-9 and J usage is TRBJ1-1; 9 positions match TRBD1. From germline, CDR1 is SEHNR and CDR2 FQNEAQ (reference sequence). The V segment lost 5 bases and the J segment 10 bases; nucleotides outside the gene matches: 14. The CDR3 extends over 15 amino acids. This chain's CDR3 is CASSPPGTGSSRAFF. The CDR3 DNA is TGTGCCAGCAGCCCACCCGGGACAGGGAGTTCTCGAGCTTTCTTT.

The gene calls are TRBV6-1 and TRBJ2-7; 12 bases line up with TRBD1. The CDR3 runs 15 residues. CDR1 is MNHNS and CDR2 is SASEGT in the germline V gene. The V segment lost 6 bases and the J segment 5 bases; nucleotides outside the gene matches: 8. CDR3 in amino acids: CASSARDRGLDEQYF. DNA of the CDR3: TGTGCCAGCAGCGCGAGGGACAGGGGGCTAGACGAGCAGTACTTC.

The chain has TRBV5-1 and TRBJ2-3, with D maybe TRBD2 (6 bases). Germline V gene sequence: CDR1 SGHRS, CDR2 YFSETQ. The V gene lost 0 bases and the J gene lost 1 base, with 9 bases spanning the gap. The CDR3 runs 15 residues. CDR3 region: CASSLAVAGTDTQYF. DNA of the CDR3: TGCGCCAGCAGCTTGGCGGTAGCGGGCACAGATACGCAGTATTTT. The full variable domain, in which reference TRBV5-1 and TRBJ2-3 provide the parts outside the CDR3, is KAGVTQTPRYLIKTRGQQVTLSCSPISGHRSVSWYQQTPGQGLQFLFEYFSETQRNKGNFPGRFSGRQFSNSRSEMNVSTLELGDSALYLCASSLAVAGTDTQYFGPGTRLTVL.

This chain's CDR3 is CATGVGGEMAEAFF. The CDR3 DNA reads TGTGCCACCGGGGTGGGAGGGGAAATGGCTGAAGCTTTCTTT. The chain carries TRBV2 and TRBJ1-1, with D maybe TRBD1 (5 bases). This CDR3 contains 14 residues. Trimming cost V 10 bases and J 6 bases, with 21 bases left between them. CDR1 SNHLY and CDR2 FYNNEI come from the germline V gene.

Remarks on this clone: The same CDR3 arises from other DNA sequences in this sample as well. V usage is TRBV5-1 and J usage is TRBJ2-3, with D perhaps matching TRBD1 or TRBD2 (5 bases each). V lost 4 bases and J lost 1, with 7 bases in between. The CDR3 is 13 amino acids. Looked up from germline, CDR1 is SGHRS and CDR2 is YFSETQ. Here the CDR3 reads CASSLGGTDTQYF. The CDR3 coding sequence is TGCGCCAGCAGCCTGGGGGGCACAGATACGCAGTATTTT. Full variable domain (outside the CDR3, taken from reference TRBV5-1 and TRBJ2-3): KAGVTQTPRYLIKTRGQQVTLSCSPISGHRSVSWYQQTPGQGLQFLFEYFSETQRNKGNFPGRFSGRQFSNSRSEMNVSTLELGDSALYLCASSLGGTDTQYFGPGTRLTVL.

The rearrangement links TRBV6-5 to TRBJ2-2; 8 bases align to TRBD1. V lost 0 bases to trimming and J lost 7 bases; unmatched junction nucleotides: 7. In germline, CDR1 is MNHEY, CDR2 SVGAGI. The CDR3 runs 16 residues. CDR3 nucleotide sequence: TGTGCCAGCAGTTACTCGTGGACAGGGATGGACGGGGAGCTGTTTTTT. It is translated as CASSYSWTGMDGELFF.